The 23 T cell receptor beta chains reported below all come from one sample, sequenced in a study of beta chain features in type 1 diabetes. Their cognate antigens are unknown. As every portion of the isolated RNA was reverse transcribed, the sequencing read expressed TCRB transcripts. Profiled with immunoSEQ multiplex PCR; TCRdb holds only in-frame clones, not every one. The profile covers about 340,000 clones, with roughly 8.8% appearing a single time and roughly 1% taken by the ten largest. General study results and limits: Shorter TCRB CDR3s, moderately but significantly so, marked every one of the four CD4+ subsets in Type 1 diabetes patients.

What was sequenced was central memory CD4+ T cells from blood. These receptors originate from a man aged 30 to 45 with type 1 diabetes.

The gene calls are TRBV7-2 and TRBJ1-4; a possible D gene is TRBD1 (5 bases). Germline CDR1 SGHTA, CDR2 FQGNSA. The length of the CDR3 is 14 residues. The ends were cut back, 2 bases at V and 7 bases at J, with 11 bases in the middle. CDR3 region: CASSLQGRFEKLFF. CDR3 nucleotide sequence: TGTGCCAGCAGCTTACAGGGAAGGTTTGAAAAACTGTTTTTT.

The rearrangement links TRBV2 to TRBJ2-5; the D gene is possibly TRBD1 (6 bases). V lost 6 bases and J 4 bases, leaving 21 bases between the germline ends. The CDR3 consists of 16 residues. Germline-derived CDR1 and CDR2 are SNHLY and FYNNEI. In DNA, the CDR3 is TGTGCCAGCAGGCGCGAAACAGGGATCTTAGGAGAGACCCAGTACTTC. Encoded protein: CASRRETGILGETQYF.

This clone came up a few times. The CDR3 region has the DNA TGTGCCAGCAGCGTAGCGAGGGCGGGTACTGAAGCTTTCTTT. This gives the protein CASSVARAGTEAFF. The rearrangement joins TRBV9 to TRBJ1-1; D not resolved. The V gene lost 0 bases and the J gene lost 5 bases, with 11 bases spanning the gap. The CDR3 sequence is 14 residues long. Germline V lookup: CDR1 SGDLS, CDR2 YYNGEE.

This clone was observed a few times. The chain employs TRBV5-6 and TRBJ2-7; D is perhaps TRBD2 (5 bases). The germline V gene has CDR1 SGHDT and CDR2 YYEEEE. The CDR3 is 15 residues long. The germline V and J ends were trimmed by 0 bases and 0 bases, with 10 bases remaining between them. The CDR3 DNA reads TGTGCCAGCAGCTTGGGATGGGAGAGCTCCTACGAGCAGTACTTC. Translated: CASSLGWESSYEQYF.

The chain recombines TRBV12-5 with TRBJ2-7, with D hard to call. Trimming left V 5 bases short and J 6 bases short, with 11 bases between. Per germline, CDR1 LGHNT and CDR2 FRNRAP. The CDR3 has 12 amino acids. CDR3 in amino acids: CASGPELLEQYF. In DNA form, the CDR3 reads TGTGCTAGTGGTCCGGAACTCCTCGAGCAGTACTTC. The full variable domain, completed using reference TRBV12-5 and TRBJ2-7, is DARVTQTPRHKVTEMGQEVTMRCQPILGHNTVFWYRQTMMQGLELLAYFRNRAPLDDSGMPKDRFSAEMPDATLATLKIQPSEPRDSAVYFCASGPELLEQYFGPGTRLTVT.

This chain links TRBV7-2 with TRBJ1-2, with TRBD1 identical over 8 bases. Germline CDR1 and CDR2: SGHTA and FQGNSA. The length of the CDR3 is 16 residues. Trimming at V came to 1 base and at J to 3 bases, leaving 7 bases not matched to a gene. The CDR3 DNA sequence: TGTGCCAGCAGCTTAGGAGGACAGGGTAGCGACTATGGCTACACCTTC. It translates to CASSLGGQGSDYGYTF.

This clone was seen a handful of times. The chain links TRBV7-2 to TRBJ2-4; TRBD2 aligns across 11 bases. This CDR3 is built from 17 residues. The germline gives CDR1 SGHTA, CDR2 FQGNSA. V shed 5 bases and J 1 base; nucleotides not matched to a gene: 7. The CDR3 DNA reads TGTGCCAGCAGCCCAAGTCTAGCGGGGGGTGCCAAAAACATTCAGTACTTC. Its protein product is CASSPSLAGGAKNIQYF.

This clone came up a few times. The chain recombines TRBV11-2 with TRBJ2-1; possibly TRBD1 for D (5 bases). Per the germline V gene, CDR1 is SGHAT and CDR2 is FQNNGV. Trimming took off 5 bases at V and 0 bases at J, with 11 bases between the two ends. The CDR3 spans 15 residues. CDR3 in amino acids: CASSQDSSSYNEQFF. CDR3 nucleotide sequence: TGTGCCAGCAGCCAAGACAGCAGCTCCTACAATGAGCAGTTCTTC.

The rearrangement uses TRBV7-8 and TRBJ2-7; no reliable D call. Germline values: CDR1 SGHVS, CDR2 FQNEAQ. V was pared by 5 bases and J by 9 bases, with 14 bases between. The length of the CDR3 is 12 residues. The CDR3 nucleotides read TGTGCCAGCAGCCCCCCAGATTTGGCGCAGTACTTC. This codes for CASSPPDLAQYF.

A few counts support this clone. This chain connects TRBV6-5 to TRBJ2-7, with a possible D match to TRBD1 (5 bases). CDR3 length equals 15 residues. The germline V gene has CDR1 MNHEY and CDR2 SVGAGI. V lost 0 bases and J lost 2, with 11 bases in between. The CDR3 here is CASSYSQGVAYEQYF. The DNA for the CDR3 is TGTGCCAGCAGTTACTCCCAAGGGGTGGCCTACGAGCAGTACTTC.

V gene TRBV10-2 combines with J gene TRBJ2-1; 8 nucleotides agree with TRBD2. CDR1 WSHSY and CDR2 SAAADI come from the germline V gene. J was trimmed by 6 bases and V by 6 bases; bases with no gene match: 7. The CDR3 covers 14 residues. CDR3 sequence: CASRGGTRINEQFF. CDR3 nucleotide sequence: TGCGCCAGCAGGGGCGGGACTAGAATCAATGAGCAGTTCTTC.

The chain has TRBV18 and TRBJ2-7; 9 bases map to TRBD1. V gave up 0 bases and J gave up 4 bases; unmatched junction bases: 4. Germline lookup yields CDR1 KGHSH and CDR2 LQKENI. The CDR3 sequence is 15 residues long. The CDR3 region is CASSPPLTGGYEQYF. The CDR3 DNA reads TGTGCCAGCTCACCACCGTTGACAGGGGGATACGAGCAGTACTTC. The entire variable domain, with the rest obtained from reference TRBV18 and TRBJ2-7, is as follows: NAGVMQNPRHLVRRRGQEARLRCSPMKGHSHVYWYRQLPEEGLKFMVYLQKENIIDESGMPKERFSAEFPKEGPSILRIQQVVRGDSAAYFCASSPPLTGGYEQYFGPGTRLTVT.

V gene TRBV2 combines with J gene TRBJ2-2; the D is unclear. Trimming stripped 6 bases from V and 0 bases from J, with 8 bases between. This CDR3 has 14 residues. Germline V gives CDR1 SNHLY, CDR2 FYNNEI. The CDR3 DNA reads TGTGCCAGCAGGGGTGGAGCGAACACCGGGGAGCTGTTTTTT. It codes for CASRGGANTGELFF.

There are a few counts of this clone. This chain uses TRBV7-2 with TRBJ1-5; possible D gene TRBD1, 5 bases. Trimming removed 5 bases at V and 6 bases at J, with 14 bases between. Looked up from germline, CDR1 is SGHTA and CDR2 is FQGNSA. The CDR3 contains 14 residues. CDR3 sequence reads: CASSRDSTGQPQHF. CDR3 nucleotides: TGTGCCAGCAGCCGAGACAGCACGGGTCAGCCCCAGCATTTT.

There are a few counts of this clone. The rearrangement links TRBV30 to TRBJ1-1; D possibly corresponds to TRBD1 (6 bases). Trimming shortened V by 0 bases and J by 6 bases, and 14 bases separated the two germline ends. Germline CDR1 and CDR2: GTSNPN and SVGIG (reference sequence). This CDR3 is built from 14 residues. The CDR3 sequence is CAWSVGGKLSEAFF. In DNA form, the CDR3 reads TGTGCCTGGAGTGTAGGGGGAAAGCTCTCTGAAGCTTTCTTT.

V usage is TRBV20-1 and J usage is TRBJ1-4, with D unclear. V gave up 3 bases and J gave up 8 bases, with 7 bases separating them. The CDR3 extends over 11 amino acids. CDR1 is DFQATT, CDR2 SNEGSKA, per germline (reference sequence). The CDR3 reads CSARTREKLFF. DNA of the CDR3: TGCAGTGCTAGGACCCGGGAAAAACTGTTTTTT.

The V and J genes are TRBV29-1 and TRBJ1-1; D call uncertain. Germline V gene sequence: CDR1 SQVTM, CDR2 ANQGSEA. The CDR3 is made up of 12 amino acids. V lost 7 bases to trimming and J lost 2 bases, with 11 bases between them. CDR3 DNA: TGCAGCGCCTTTGTCACCAACACTGAAGCTTTCTTT. This sequence encodes CSAFVTNTEAFF.

This clone was recorded a few times. Distinct nucleotide sequences in the sample also encode this CDR3. The chain links TRBV5-1 to TRBJ2-6; D is unclear. The V end lost 0 bases, the J end lost 0 bases, and 4 bases lay between the germline ends. The CDR3 runs 15 residues. Germline V gene lookup returns CDR1 SGHRS and CDR2 YFSETQ. CDR3: CASSLGSSGANVLTF. In DNA, the CDR3 is TGCGCCAGCAGCTTGGGTAGCTCTGGGGCCAACGTCCTGACTTTC.

The chain couples TRBV29-1 to TRBJ2-5, with TRBD1 matching 8 bases. The J call may be in error: the DNA end matches TRBJ2-7 better. Germline V gives CDR1 SQVTM, CDR2 ANQGSEA. The CDR3 contains 15 residues. The CDR3 region has the DNA TGCAGCGTTTCTAAAGGGGCAGGGGGCCCCTACGAGCAGTACTTC. This gives the protein CSVSKGAGGPYEQYF.

CDR3 sequence reads: CASSDSDGGGAYEQYF. The CDR3, as DNA: TGCGCCAGCAGCGATAGCGATGGCGGGGGGGCCTACGAGCAGTACTTC. This rearrangement joins TRBV5-1 to TRBJ2-7; 9 bases match TRBD2. CDR3 length: 16 amino acids. Germline loops: CDR1 SGHRS, CDR2 YFSETQ. Unmatched junction bases numbered 10, after V lost 4 bases and J lost 2 bases. The complete variable domain, with remaining parts taken from reference TRBV5-1 and TRBJ2-7, reads KAGVTQTPRYLIKTRGQQVTLSCSPISGHRSVSWYQQTPGQGLQFLFEYFSETQRNKGNFPGRFSGRQFSNSRSEMNVSTLELGDSALYLCASSDSDGGGAYEQYFGPGTRLTVT.

This clone was seen more than once but under ten times. The rearrangement joins TRBV2 to TRBJ1-3, with a weak D call TRBD1 (5 bases). The CDR3 runs to 15 residues. V lost 7 bases and J 1 base, leaving 14 bases between the germline ends. The germline V gene has CDR1 SNHLY and CDR2 FYNNEI. CDR3 in amino acids: CASTPVGGSGNTIYF. The DNA for the CDR3 is TGTGCCAGCACTCCCGTGGGGGGATCTGGAAACACCATATATTTT. Variable domain in full (rest from reference TRBV2 and TRBJ1-3): EPEVTQTPSHQVTQMGQEVILRCVPISNHLYFYWYRQILGQKVEFLVSFYNNEISEKSEIFDDQFSVERPDGSNFTLKIRSTKLEDSAMYFCASTPVGGSGNTIYFGEGSWLTVV.

The V gene is TRBV6-5, the J gene TRBJ1-5, with 7 bases identical to TRBD1. Germline CDR1 is MNHEY and CDR2 is SVGAGI. This CDR3 is built from 15 residues. V lost 6 bases to trimming and J lost 0 bases; unmatched junction nucleotides: 5. The CDR3 bases are TGTGCCAGCAGGCGGGACAGTGTTAGCAATCAGCCCCAGCATTTT. Its translation is CASRRDSVSNQPQHF.

This chain uses TRBV10-3 with TRBJ1-2; 10 bases match TRBD1. The V gene's germline CDR1 is ENHRY and CDR2 SYGVKD. The CDR3 extends over 12 amino acids. Trimming at V came to 8 bases and at J to 3 bases, leaving 0 bases not matched to a gene. The CDR3 loop is CAIGTGDYGYTF. The DNA of the CDR3 is TGTGCCATCGGGACAGGGGACTATGGCTACACCTTC.